This is a list of T cell receptor beta chains from one sample in a study of T-cell memory formation after mild COVID-19. TCRdb re-analysed the 5' RACE reads in MiXCR, keeping a single row per CDR3 protein. The table shows some 210,000 distinct CDR3 sequences, with about 16% occurring only once. The sample was PBMCs or a T cell subset sorted from them (not recorded which). These receptor sequences come from an adult woman who had mild COVID-19 (a few samples of this study predate the infection). Cell type and time point are not known. CDR3s include the opening cysteine and the closing phenylalanine or tryptophan. Each record gives: D gene, J gene, V gene, clone size, CDR3 DNA, CDR3 protein. The D gene is left open where the match is weak. Clone size is not always given. Where it is, it says once, few, many or a class for expanded clones.

D: TRBD2
J: TRBJ2-5
V: TRBV6-6
size: NA
DNA: TGTGCCAGCAGTTACGGCGGGGGGAACCAAGAGACCCAGTACTTC
CDR3: CASSYGGGNQETQYF

D: NA
J: TRBJ1-1
V: TRBV12-3/TRBV12-4
size: many
DNA: TGTGCCAGCAGTCCAGGGTCCGACGTCACTGAAGCTTTCTTT
CDR3: CASSPGSDVTEAFF

D: NA
J: TRBJ2-1
V: TRBV24-1
size: NA
DNA: TGTGCCACCAGTGACCCCCCAGGGGTAAACCAGTTCTTC
CDR3: CATSDPPGVNQFF

D: NA
J: TRBJ1-1
V: TRBV3-1
size: few
DNA: TGTGCCAGCAGCCAAGTAGGGTACACTGAAGCTTTCTTT
CDR3: CASSQVGYTEAFF

D: NA
J: TRBJ2-2
V: TRBV4-1
size: NA
DNA: TGCGCCAGCAGCCAAGGGTTGCGGGGTGCCGGGGAGCTGTTTTTT
CDR3: CASSQGLRGAGELFF

D: NA
J: TRBJ2-7
V: TRBV2
size: NA
DNA: TGTGCCAGCGGGTTCTCCTACGAGCAGTACTTC
CDR3: CASGFSYEQYF

D: NA
J: TRBJ1-2
V: TRBV12-3/TRBV12-4
size: NA
DNA: TGTGCCAGCAGTTCACCGGGCGCGGGCTACACCTTC
CDR3: CASSSPGAGYTF

D: NA
J: TRBJ1-6
V: TRBV12-3/TRBV12-4
size: NA
DNA: TGTGCCAGCAGTTTATACCAGGGTCCAAATTCACCCCTCCACTTT
CDR3: CASSLYQGPNSPLHF

D: TRBD2
J: TRBJ2-1
V: TRBV20-1
size: few
DNA: TGCAGTCCAACACTAGCGGGAGAATATGAGCAGTTCTTC
CDR3: CSPTLAGEYEQFF

D: TRBD1
J: TRBJ1-3
V: TRBV12-3/TRBV12-4
size: NA
DNA: TGTGCCAGCAGTTTCCGGACAGGGCCAAACTCTGGAAACACCATATATTTT
CDR3: CASSFRTGPNSGNTIYF

D: NA
J: TRBJ1-5
V: TRBV29-1
size: NA
DNA: TGCAGCGTTGGGAGCCAAAATCAGCCCCAGCATTTT
CDR3: CSVGSQNQPQHF

D: NA
J: TRBJ2-2
V: TRBV12-3/TRBV12-4
size: NA
DNA: TGTGCCAGCAGACAAAGCGGCCCGGGCACCGGGGAGCTGTTTTTT
CDR3: CASRQSGPGTGELFF

D: TRBD1
J: TRBJ1-2
V: TRBV5-1
size: few
DNA: TGCGCCAGCAGCTTTACGGGACAGCGCTCCTATGGCTACACCTTC
CDR3: CASSFTGQRSYGYTF

D: NA
J: TRBJ1-1
V: TRBV5-1
size: NA
DNA: TGCGCCAGCAGCTTGGCTGGCAGCAGAAACACTGAAGCTTTCTTT
CDR3: CASSLAGSRNTEAFF